Listed below are T cell receptor beta chains from one sample, sequenced in a study of T cell repertoires in cytomegalovirus infection. TCRdb itself ran the reads through MiXCR, one entry per CDR3 protein. Among 230,000 or so distinct CDR3 sequences listed, approximately 15% were seen once. The sample taken for sequencing was CD8+ T cells from PBMCs. These receptors came from a human donor in good health (CMV status not recorded). Some clones in this sample may be carry-over from other donors' samples. CDR3s include the opening cysteine and the closing phenylalanine or tryptophan. A D gene is named only where the DNA matches it firmly. Size is stated for part of the rows, as once, few or many counts, or as a class when the clone is expanded.

size | J | length | V | D | CDR3 | DNA
many | TRBJ1-1 | 13 | TRBV11-2 | - | CASSYVKRAEAFF | TGTGCCAGCAGCTACGTAAAAAGGGCTGAAGCTTTCTTT
- | TRBJ1-5 | 15 | TRBV27 | - | CASSRGGGPNQPQHF | TGTGCCAGCAGTCGCGGGGGAGGCCCAAATCAGCCCCAGCATTTT
few | TRBJ2-7 | 17 | TRBV19 | - | CASTPFLTAGGFHEQYF | TGTGCCAGTACCCCCTTTTTGACGGCTGGGGGTTTCCACGAGCAGTACTTC
- | TRBJ2-2 | 17 | TRBV10-3 | TRBD2 | CAISGDPLAVNTGELFF | TGTGCCATCAGTGGGGACCCTCTAGCGGTGAACACCGGGGAGCTGTTTTTT
- | TRBJ2-1 | 16 | TRBV5-1 | TRBD1 | CASSLVSRTGDNEQFF | TGCGCCAGCAGCTTGGTCTCTAGGACAGGGGACAATGAGCAGTTCTTC
many | TRBJ1-1 | 14 | TRBV20-1 | - | CSASGPGDYLEAFF | TGCAGTGCTAGTGGTCCAGGGGATTATTTGGAAGCTTTCTTT
many | TRBJ2-1 | 16 | TRBV7-9 | TRBD1 | CASSLSTGILRDEQFF | TGTGCCAGCAGCTTATCGACAGGGATCTTACGGGATGAGCAGTTCTTC
few | TRBJ2-5 | 14 | TRBV4-2 | - | CASSQDIGGETQYF | TGTGCCAGCAGCCAAGATATAGGGGGGGAGACCCAGTACTTC
- | TRBJ2-3 | 15 | TRBV5-4 | TRBD1 | CASVDPNTSQGRQYF | TGTGCCAGTGTAGATCCCAACACTTCACAGGGGAGGCAGTATTTT
many | TRBJ2-7 | 13 | TRBV7-9 | TRBD1 | CASSWTGTYEQYF | TGTGCCAGCAGCTGGACAGGCACCTACGAGCAGTACTTC
- | TRBJ2-7 | 12 | TRBV24-1 | - | CATSDPDRKQYF | TGTGCCACCAGTGACCCCGACAGAAAGCAGTACTTC
many | TRBJ2-1 | 15 | TRBV4-3 | TRBD2 | CASSQGTRGVNEQFF | TGCGCCAGCAGCCAAGGGACTAGAGGGGTCAATGAGCAGTTCTTC
few | TRBJ1-1 | 16 | TRBV7-9 | - | CASSFTQTPSGTEAFF | TGTGCCAGCAGCTTCACCCAGACCCCTTCTGGCACTGAAGCTTTCTTT
- | TRBJ1-3 | 16 | TRBV27 | - | CASSLSAPVGGNTIYF | TGTGCCAGCAGTTTATCGGCCCCAGTAGGGGGAAACACCATATATTTT
many | TRBJ2-2 | 13 | TRBV14 | - | CASSQDSTGELFF | TGTGCCAGCAGCCAAGATAGCACCGGGGAGCTGTTTTTT
few | TRBJ2-3 | 14 | TRBV7-9 | - | CASSSRTAVDTQYF | TGTGCCAGCAGCTCTAGGACAGCGGTCGATACGCAGTATTTT
few | TRBJ2-6 | 16 | TRBV7-9 | - | CASSPPYGSGANVLTF | TGTGCCAGCAGCCCCCCCTACGGCTCTGGGGCCAACGTCCTGACTTTC